This TCR beta chain was captured by sequencing in a study of T cells in localized non-small cell lung cancer. Overall study findings and caveats: It remains possible that heterogeneity exists, since only one tumor region was sequenced. Of the tissues analyzed, uninvolved adjacent lung showed maximal T cell clonality, greater than tumor.

The data were produced by immunoSEQ multiplex PCR, yet TCRdb's version contains in-frame clones alone and is incomplete. The profile shows about 37,000 clones, roughly 90% of them singletons. Per the germline V gene, CDR1 is MNHEY and CDR2 is SMNVEV (reference sequence). The CDR3 totals 14 residues. Trimming shortened V by 2 bases and J by 3 bases, and 8 bases separated the two germline ends. A note on this clone: The antigen remains unidentified.

This sample comprised peripheral blood mononuclear cells, obtained before any cancer treatment. This TCR came from a female donor aged 60 or older with stage II lung adenocarcinoma. The V gene is TRBV27, the J gene TRBJ1-5; possible D gene TRBD1, 6 bases. The CDR3 region is CASSLGQHNQPQHF. The DNA for the CDR3 is TGTGCCAGCAGTTTAGGACAGCACAATCAGCCCCAGCATTTT.